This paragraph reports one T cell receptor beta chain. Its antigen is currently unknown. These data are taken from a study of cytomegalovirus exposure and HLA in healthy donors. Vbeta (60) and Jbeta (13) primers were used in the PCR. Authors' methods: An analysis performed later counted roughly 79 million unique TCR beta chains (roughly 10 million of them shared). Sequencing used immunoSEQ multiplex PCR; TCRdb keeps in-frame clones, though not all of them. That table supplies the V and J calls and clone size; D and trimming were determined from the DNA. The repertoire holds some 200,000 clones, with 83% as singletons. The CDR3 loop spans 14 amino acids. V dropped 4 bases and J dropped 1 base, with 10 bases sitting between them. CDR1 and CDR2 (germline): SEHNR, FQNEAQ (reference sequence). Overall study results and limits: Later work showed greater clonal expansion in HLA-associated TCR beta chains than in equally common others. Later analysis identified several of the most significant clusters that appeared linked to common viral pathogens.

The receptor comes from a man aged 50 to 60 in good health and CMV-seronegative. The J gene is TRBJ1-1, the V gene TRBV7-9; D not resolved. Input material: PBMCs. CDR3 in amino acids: CASSSLVRNTEAFF. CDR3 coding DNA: TGTGCCAGCAGCTCCCTAGTCAGGAACACTGAAGCTTTCTTT.